This is a list of T cell receptor beta chains from one sample in a study of blood T cell repertoires in COVID-19. The repertoire was sequenced with immunoSEQ multiplex PCR; TCRdb's copy has only in-frame clones and lacks some. Among about 34,000 clones listed, roughly 75% were seen once. Sequencing used peripheral blood. All receptors come from a man older than 75 with active or convalescent COVID-19. Both conserved end residues are part of each CDR3. Each record gives: J gene, V gene, clone size, D gene, CDR3 protein, CDR3 DNA. The D gene is left open where the match is weak. Clone size is given for some rows only: seen once, a few or many times, or a class if the clone is expanded.

j_gene: TRBJ2-7; v_gene: TRBV7-9; abundance: NA; d_gene: TRBD1; CDR3aa: CASSRSDRALYEQYF; CDR3nt: TGTGCCAGCAGCCGCTCGGACAGGGCCCTCTACGAGCAGTACTTC
j_gene: TRBJ1-6; v_gene: TRBV4-3; abundance: NA; d_gene: TRBD1; CDR3aa: CASSHTDRDNSPLHF; CDR3nt: TGCGCCAGCAGCCATACCGACAGGGATAATTCACCCCTCCACTTT
j_gene: TRBJ1-5; v_gene: TRBV19; abundance: few; d_gene: TRBD1; CDR3aa: CASTTDRGGRPQHF; CDR3nt: TGTGCCAGTACCACGGACAGGGGCGGTCGGCCCCAGCATTTT
j_gene: TRBJ2-3; v_gene: TRBV6-2/TRBV6-3; abundance: once; d_gene: TRBD2; CDR3aa: CASSPLLAGVGDTQYF; CDR3nt: TGTGCCAGCAGCCCTCTTCTAGCGGGAGTCGGAGATACGCAGTATTTT
j_gene: TRBJ2-5; v_gene: TRBV20-1; abundance: NA; d_gene: TRBD1; CDR3aa: CSANDRGRETQYF; CDR3nt: TGCAGTGCTAATGACAGGGGACGAGAGACCCAGTACTTC
j_gene: TRBJ2-7; v_gene: TRBV28; abundance: NA; d_gene: TRBD1; CDR3aa: CASSNPGQVSHEQYF; CDR3nt: TGTGCCAGCAGTAACCCGGGACAGGTTAGCCACGAGCAGTACTTC
j_gene: TRBJ1-1; v_gene: TRBV7-3; abundance: NA; d_gene: NA; CDR3aa: CASSLDSNTEAFF; CDR3nt: TGTGCCAGCAGCTTAGACAGCAACACTGAAGCTTTCTTT
j_gene: TRBJ2-1; v_gene: TRBV12-5; abundance: few; d_gene: NA; CDR3aa: CASGQLTGNQYNEQFF; CDR3nt: TGTGCTAGTGGCCAATTAACAGGGAACCAATACAATGAGCAGTTCTTC
j_gene: TRBJ1-5; v_gene: TRBV7-2; abundance: NA; d_gene: NA; CDR3aa: CASSLELNQPQHF; CDR3nt: TGTGCCAGCAGCTTAGAGCTTAATCAGCCCCAGCATTTT
j_gene: TRBJ2-2; v_gene: TRBV4-2; abundance: NA; d_gene: NA; CDR3aa: CASSQDLHRGKGDTGELFF; CDR3nt: TGTGCCAGCAGCCAAGATCTACATCGTGGGAAGGGGGACACCGGGGAGCTGTTTTTT
j_gene: TRBJ2-3; v_gene: TRBV7-3; abundance: NA; d_gene: NA; CDR3aa: CASSTTSTDTQYF; CDR3nt: TGTGCCAGCAGCACCACTAGCACAGATACGCAGTATTTT
j_gene: TRBJ2-3; v_gene: TRBV29-1; abundance: NA; d_gene: TRBD1; CDR3aa: CSVGLRTGSTDTQYF; CDR3nt: TGCAGCGTTGGACTAAGGACAGGGAGCACAGATACGCAGTATTTT
j_gene: TRBJ2-3; v_gene: TRBV27; abundance: NA; d_gene: NA; CDR3aa: CASSPGPSWVADTQYF; CDR3nt: TGTGCCAGCAGTCCCGGTCCTAGTTGGGTGGCAGATACGCAGTATTTT
j_gene: TRBJ1-2; v_gene: TRBV3-1/TRBV3-2; abundance: NA; d_gene: TRBD1; CDR3aa: CASSHDRDRDGYTF; CDR3nt: TGTGCCAGCAGCCACGACCGGGACAGGGATGGCTACACCTTC
j_gene: TRBJ2-1; v_gene: TRBV12-5; abundance: NA; d_gene: TRBD1; CDR3aa: CASGLDRGLGYNEQFF; CDR3nt: TGTGCTAGTGGACTCGACAGGGGTCTAGGGTACAATGAGCAGTTCTTC
j_gene: TRBJ2-3; v_gene: TRBV19; abundance: NA; d_gene: TRBD2; CDR3aa: CASSGTSGRTDTQYF; CDR3nt: TGTGCCAGCTCAGGGACTAGCGGGAGGACAGATACGCAGTATTTT
j_gene: TRBJ1-4; v_gene: TRBV20-1; abundance: NA; d_gene: NA; CDR3aa: CSASPLEKLFF; CDR3nt: TGCAGTGCTAGTCCTTTGGAAAAACTGTTTTTT
j_gene: TRBJ1-3; v_gene: TRBV6-6; abundance: NA; d_gene: NA; CDR3aa: CASSPGTLGNTIYF; CDR3nt: TGTGCCAGCAGTCCCGGGACTTTGGGAAACACCATATATTTT